The present entry profiles one TCR beta chain with its context. This receptor's antigen is unknown. No qualities accompany the bases; no much larger clone lies one base away. The data belong to a study of T cells of healthy individuals (dated by TCRdb to between 2018 and 2020). The library was prepared using 5' RACE. Sequencing took place on an Illumina MiSeq. TCRdb reanalyzed the raw reads on its own, using fastp at Q25 for trimming and MiXCR for clone calling, and kept in-frame beta chains. Here each entry gathers all rows of one CDR3 protein and keeps the most common genes and DNA. Across this sample there are about 96,000 distinct CDR3 sequences, with roughly 15% seen only once. The biggest ten clones account for roughly 6.1% of the sample. There are 13 amino acids in the CDR3, from cysteine to phenylalanine inclusive. This entry keeps only the CDR3 DNA: 39 bases, framed from base 1. At the junction V is shortened by 0 bases and J by 4 bases, with 6 bases in between. From the germline V gene, CDR1 is SGHRS and CDR2 is YFSETQ.

The rearrangement joined TRBV5-1 to TRBJ2-3; D gene: possibly TRBD1, on 6 matching bases. This clonotype was obtained from a human donor in good health. The base sequence is TGCGCCAGCAGCTTGGAGGGGGCAGATACGCAGTATTTT. It translates to CASSLEGADTQYF.